These T cell receptor beta chains were read from a single sample in a study of shared clonotypes between healthy human individuals. Profiling relied on immunoSEQ multiplex PCR, and the TCRdb table lists in-frame clones only, not all of them. Of 2 million to 2.5 million clones listed, about 94% are singletons. The sample consisted of naive CD4+ T cells sorted from blood. These receptors originate from a man between 18 and 35 years old in good health. Both conserved end residues are part of each CDR3. Fields, in order: J gene, D gene, V gene, clone size, CDR3 DNA, CDR3 protein. The D gene is left open where the match is weak. Only part of the rows carry a size: once, few, many, or a class if the clone is expanded.

j_gene: TRBJ1-3
d_gene: -
v_gene: TRBV6-6
abundance: -
CDR3nt: TGTGCCAGCAGTTGGACCGTCTCTGGAAACACCATATATTTT
CDR3aa: CASSWTVSGNTIYF

j_gene: TRBJ2-2
d_gene: -
v_gene: TRBV7-7
abundance: -
CDR3nt: TGTGCTAGCAGCACCGACACCGAGAACACCGGGGAGCTGTTTTTT
CDR3aa: CASSTDTENTGELFF

j_gene: TRBJ2-1
d_gene: -
v_gene: TRBV9
abundance: -
CDR3nt: TGTGCCAGCAGCGTAGTACCGGACGGTGAGCAGTTCTTC
CDR3aa: CASSVVPDGEQFF

j_gene: TRBJ2-5
d_gene: TRBD2
v_gene: TRBV2
abundance: -
CDR3nt: TGTGCCAGCAGCGGGACTAGCGGGAGGGAGACCCAGTACTTC
CDR3aa: CASSGTSGRETQYF

j_gene: TRBJ1-3
d_gene: -
v_gene: TRBV30
abundance: -
CDR3nt: TGTGCCTGGAGCCCCAGTAGGGTCTCTGGAAACACCATATATTTT
CDR3aa: CAWSPSRVSGNTIYF

j_gene: TRBJ2-7
d_gene: -
v_gene: TRBV6-5
abundance: few
CDR3nt: TGTGCCAGCAGTTACGTACAGCCCCCGGGCTCCTACGAGCAGTACTTC
CDR3aa: CASSYVQPPGSYEQYF

j_gene: TRBJ2-1
d_gene: TRBD2
v_gene: TRBV4-3
abundance: once
CDR3nt: TGCGCCAGCAGCCAAGATCTTGTTCTAGCGGGAGACAATGAGCAGTTCTTC
CDR3aa: CASSQDLVLAGDNEQFF

j_gene: TRBJ1-4
d_gene: TRBD1
v_gene: TRBV28
abundance: -
CDR3nt: TGTGCCAGCAGTTCACCGGGACAGGGTGGTGAAAAACTGTTTTTT
CDR3aa: CASSSPGQGGEKLFF

j_gene: TRBJ2-7
d_gene: -
v_gene: TRBV10-3
abundance: once
CDR3nt: TGTGCCATCAGTGAAGTGGACGAGCAGTACTTC
CDR3aa: CAISEVDEQYF

j_gene: TRBJ1-3
d_gene: -
v_gene: TRBV7-2
abundance: once
CDR3nt: TGTGCCAGCACCAACTCTGGAAACACCATATATTTT
CDR3aa: CASTNSGNTIYF

j_gene: TRBJ1-2
d_gene: -
v_gene: TRBV13
abundance: -
CDR3nt: TGTGCCAGCAGCGCCCCCCGGGTAGGTTACACCTTC
CDR3aa: CASSAPRVGYTF

j_gene: TRBJ1-2
d_gene: -
v_gene: TRBV2
abundance: -
CDR3nt: TGTGCCAGCAGTGAAGACGGGAGATTAAGGGGCTACACCTTC
CDR3aa: CASSEDGRLRGYTF

j_gene: TRBJ1-1
d_gene: -
v_gene: TRBV28
abundance: -
CDR3nt: TGTGCCAGCAGTTCCAGGAACCATGAAGCTTTCTTT
CDR3aa: CASSSRNHEAFF

j_gene: TRBJ2-7
d_gene: -
v_gene: TRBV27
abundance: -
CDR3nt: TGTGCCAGCAGCGATAGGGACACCTACGAGCAGTACTTC
CDR3aa: CASSDRDTYEQYF

j_gene: TRBJ1-6
d_gene: -
v_gene: TRBV19
abundance: -
CDR3nt: TGTGCCAGTATCGATCCCAACAACCCAAATACCTATAATTCACCCCTCCACTTT
CDR3aa: CASIDPNNPNTYNSPLHF

j_gene: TRBJ1-1
d_gene: -
v_gene: TRBV5-1
abundance: -
CDR3nt: TGCGCCAGCAGCTTGGTGGTAGATATGAACACTGAAGCTTTCTTT
CDR3aa: CASSLVVDMNTEAFF

j_gene: TRBJ2-3
d_gene: -
v_gene: TRBV6-5
abundance: -
CDR3nt: TGTGCCAGCAGTCAGGGGCTCCTTAGCACAGATACGCAGTATTTT
CDR3aa: CASSQGLLSTDTQYF

j_gene: TRBJ2-6
d_gene: -
v_gene: TRBV11-2
abundance: -
CDR3nt: TGTGCCAGCAGCTTAAGGGGGGCTGGGGCCAACGTCCTGACTTTC
CDR3aa: CASSLRGAGANVLTF

j_gene: TRBJ2-7
d_gene: -
v_gene: TRBV7-3
abundance: -
CDR3nt: TGTGCCAGCAGCTTAGGTTCAGGGCCCTACGAGCAGTACTTC
CDR3aa: CASSLGSGPYEQYF

j_gene: TRBJ1-1
d_gene: -
v_gene: TRBV30
abundance: -
CDR3nt: TGTGCCTGGAGTGTCTCGGGCAGGGGGAACACTGAAGCTTTCTTT
CDR3aa: CAWSVSGRGNTEAFF

j_gene: TRBJ2-2
d_gene: -
v_gene: TRBV5-1
abundance: -
CDR3nt: TGCGCCAGCAGCTTAGGGCAGAACACCGGGGAGCTGTTTTTT
CDR3aa: CASSLGQNTGELFF

j_gene: TRBJ2-5
d_gene: -
v_gene: TRBV5-4
abundance: -
CDR3nt: TGTGCCAGCAGCCCATATCAGGGGACCCAGTACTTC
CDR3aa: CASSPYQGTQYF

j_gene: TRBJ1-4
d_gene: -
v_gene: TRBV4-1
abundance: -
CDR3nt: TGCGCCAGCAGCCAAAATAACGGTGAAAAACTGTTTTTT
CDR3aa: CASSQNNGEKLFF

j_gene: TRBJ2-1
d_gene: TRBD2
v_gene: TRBV5-1
abundance: -
CDR3nt: TGCGCCAGCAGCTTCATAGCGGGGGGCAGCTACAATGAGCAGTTCTTC
CDR3aa: CASSFIAGGSYNEQFF

j_gene: TRBJ1-1
d_gene: -
v_gene: TRBV6-5
abundance: once
CDR3nt: TGTGCCAGCAGGCGGGTTTTGAACACTGAAGCTTTCTTT
CDR3aa: CASRRVLNTEAFF

j_gene: TRBJ2-3
d_gene: -
v_gene: TRBV5-1
abundance: -
CDR3nt: TGCGCCAGCAGCTTGGTTCTCACAGATACGCAGTATTTT
CDR3aa: CASSLVLTDTQYF

j_gene: TRBJ2-7
d_gene: -
v_gene: TRBV5-4
abundance: -
CDR3nt: TGTGCCAGCAGCTTGGTAGGGGGGGACGAGCAGTACTTC
CDR3aa: CASSLVGGDEQYF

j_gene: TRBJ2-3
d_gene: -
v_gene: TRBV7-9
abundance: -
CDR3nt: TGTGCCAGCAGCCCTACATCTCCGCGCACAGATACGCAGTATTTT
CDR3aa: CASSPTSPRTDTQYF

j_gene: TRBJ2-5
d_gene: -
v_gene: TRBV7-9
abundance: -
CDR3nt: TGTGCCAGCAGCTTAACGGAGACCCAGTACTTC
CDR3aa: CASSLTETQYF

j_gene: TRBJ1-5
d_gene: -
v_gene: TRBV6-7
abundance: -
CDR3nt: TGTGCCAGCAGTTACTCCCGACCGGGCGTTAGGGGGAAAAAACAGCCCCAGCATTTT
CDR3aa: CASSYSRPGVRGKKQPQHF

j_gene: TRBJ2-5
d_gene: TRBD1
v_gene: TRBV9
abundance: few
CDR3nt: TGTGCCAGCAGCCCCGGACAGGTGGGCCAAGAGACCCAGTACTTC
CDR3aa: CASSPGQVGQETQYF

j_gene: TRBJ2-2
d_gene: -
v_gene: TRBV27
abundance: once
CDR3nt: TGTGCCAGCAGTTTATTCCAGGTGAACACCGGGGAGCTGTTTTTT
CDR3aa: CASSLFQVNTGELFF

j_gene: TRBJ2-7
d_gene: -
v_gene: TRBV27
abundance: -
CDR3nt: TGTGCCAGCAGCCAGGGCCACGAGCAGTACTTC
CDR3aa: CASSQGHEQYF

j_gene: TRBJ2-7
d_gene: TRBD1
v_gene: TRBV6-1
abundance: -
CDR3nt: TGTGCCAGCAGTGAAGTAGACAGGGGCACCTACGAGCAGTACTTC
CDR3aa: CASSEVDRGTYEQYF

j_gene: TRBJ2-1
d_gene: -
v_gene: TRBV5-1
abundance: -
CDR3nt: TGCGCCAGCAGCGGACCCTTCGATGAGCAGTTCTTC
CDR3aa: CASSGPFDEQFF

j_gene: TRBJ1-3
d_gene: -
v_gene: TRBV19
abundance: -
CDR3nt: TGTGCCAGTAGTATTTCGGACAGTTCTGGAAACACCATATATTTT
CDR3aa: CASSISDSSGNTIYF

j_gene: TRBJ2-5
d_gene: -
v_gene: TRBV5-1
abundance: -
CDR3nt: TGCGCCAGCAGCTTGTGGTCGGAGGAGACCCAGTACTTC
CDR3aa: CASSLWSEETQYF

j_gene: TRBJ1-4
d_gene: -
v_gene: TRBV5-1
abundance: -
CDR3nt: TGCGCCAGCAGCCCCCCGGGGCCAGCTAATGAAAAACTGTTTTTT
CDR3aa: CASSPPGPANEKLFF

j_gene: TRBJ2-7
d_gene: -
v_gene: TRBV2
abundance: -
CDR3nt: TGTGCCAGCAACCTTAGTGGCAGGGGAGGGGACGAGCAGTACTTC
CDR3aa: CASNLSGRGGDEQYF

j_gene: TRBJ1-2
d_gene: -
v_gene: TRBV6-6
abundance: -
CDR3nt: TGTGCCAGCAGCCTAGGGGGTAACTATGGCTACACCTTC
CDR3aa: CASSLGGNYGYTF

j_gene: TRBJ1-1
d_gene: TRBD1
v_gene: TRBV5-1
abundance: -
CDR3nt: TGCGCCAGCAGCTCTGGACAGGGAGGTTCTGAAGCTTTCTTT
CDR3aa: CASSSGQGGSEAFF

j_gene: TRBJ2-2
d_gene: TRBD2
v_gene: TRBV6-1
abundance: -
CDR3nt: TGTGCCAGCACCGGGGTAGCGGGGGCAAACGGGGAGCTGTTTTTT
CDR3aa: CASTGVAGANGELFF

j_gene: TRBJ1-2
d_gene: -
v_gene: TRBV4-2
abundance: -
CDR3nt: TGTGCCAGCAGCCAAGATAATTCAGGGATCTATGGCTACACCTTC
CDR3aa: CASSQDNSGIYGYTF

j_gene: TRBJ2-3
d_gene: TRBD2
v_gene: TRBV10-2
abundance: -
CDR3nt: TGCGCCAGCAGTGAAATCGGGAGGGGTCCAGATACGCAGTATTTT
CDR3aa: CASSEIGRGPDTQYF

j_gene: TRBJ1-2
d_gene: -
v_gene: TRBV2
abundance: -
CDR3nt: TGTGCCAGCATAAGGGCCCTGGGGGATGGCTACACCTTC
CDR3aa: CASIRALGDGYTF

j_gene: TRBJ2-5
d_gene: -
v_gene: TRBV20-1
abundance: -
CDR3nt: TGTCAGGGGACAATGGCAGAGACCCAGTACTTC
CDR3aa: CQGTMAETQYF